This passage covers 29 T cell receptor beta chains from one sample sequenced in a study. Tregs were sorted as CD4+CD25+CD127-/low cells. The TRBV12-4/TRBJ1-2 clonotypes were amplified using barcode primers with ligated adaptors. TCRdb re-called the multiplex PCR reads with MiXCR, one entry per CDR3 protein. The sample shows 2,500 or so distinct CDR3 sequences, 2% to 2.5% of them seen only once. The specimen sequenced was tumor-infiltrating Tregs sorted from the breast tumor. The receptors stem from a female donor with breast cancer.

By share of the sample, this clonotype is medium-sized (0.01 to 0.1%). The chain couples TRBV12-3 or TRBV12-4 to TRBJ1-2; D uncertain. The V end was cut by 2 bases, the J end by 4 bases, with 8 bases between. This CDR3 comprises 13 residues. The CDR3 here is CASSLSVGYGYTF. DNA for the CDR3: TGTGCCAGCAGTTTATCAGTAGGCTATGGCTACACCTTC.

This clonotype was found many times. The chain has TRBV12-3 or TRBV12-4 and TRBJ1-2, with 9 bases identical to TRBD1. With V trimmed by 4 bases and J by 7 bases, 7 bases remained unmatched. The CDR3 runs to 14 residues. The CDR3 DNA is TGTGCCAGCAGTTCGGGGACAGGGAGTGGTGGCTACACCTTC. This translates into CASSSGTGSGGYTF.

This chain links TRBV12-3 or TRBV12-4 with TRBJ1-2; D remains ambiguous. This CDR3 contains 14 residues. Trimming took 8 bases from V and 5 from J, leaving 18 bases between them. The CDR3 here is CASLPAQPIYGYTF. CDR3 nucleotides: TGTGCCAGCTTACCGGCGCAGCCCATTTATGGCTACACCTTC.

This clonotype rates as large. The genes are TRBV12-3 or TRBV12-4 and TRBJ1-2; no firm D call. Trimming cost V 3 bases and J 2 bases, with 7 bases left between them. This CDR3 has 13 amino acids. CDR3 DNA: TGTGCCAGCAGTTTCGATAGCAACTATGGCTACACCTTC. Amino acids: CASSFDSNYGYTF.

In its sample, this clonotype ranks as medium-sized. V usage is TRBV12-3 or TRBV12-4 and J usage is TRBJ1-2; 8 bases fit TRBD1. The junction had 8 bases not matched to a gene; V was cut back by 6 bases and J by 8 bases. The CDR3 covers 13 residues. CDR3 sequence reads: CASRATGERGYTF. The DNA of the CDR3 is TGTGCCAGCAGAGCGACAGGGGAGAGAGGCTACACCTTC.

By share, this clonotype counts as medium-sized. This chain links TRBV12-3 or TRBV12-4 with TRBJ1-2; TRBD1 might be the D (5 bases). CDR3 size: 12 residues. Trimming removed 4 bases from V and 9 bases from J, with 12 bases in between. Written as DNA, the CDR3 is TGTGCCAGCAGTTCTCAGGGTTGGAGCTACACCTTC. This translates into CASSSQGWSYTF.

This clonotype was picked up many times. The chain links TRBV12-3 or TRBV12-4 to TRBJ1-2; TRBD1 matches at 8 bases. Germline trimming cut 4 bases from V and 6 bases from J; bases unmatched to any gene: 7. CDR3 length: 14 amino acids. The CDR3 sequence: CASSSGTGLHGYTF. As DNA, the CDR3 is TGTGCCAGCAGTTCAGGGACAGGATTGCATGGCTACACCTTC.

Within the sample, this clonotype is medium-sized. The chain employs TRBV12-3 or TRBV12-4 and TRBJ1-2; no firm D call. This CDR3 is built from 14 residues. Trimming removed 2 bases from V and 4 bases from J, with 11 bases in between. The CDR3 sequence: CASSLNPGSYGYTF. Here the CDR3 DNA reads TGTGCCAGCAGTTTAAATCCAGGCAGCTATGGCTACACCTTC.

Judged by abundance, this clonotype is medium-sized. The chain employs TRBV12-3 or TRBV12-4 and TRBJ1-2; maybe TRBD1 (5 bases). The CDR3 has 12 residues. The V end lost 4 bases, the J end lost 8 bases, and 11 bases lay between the germline ends. CDR3 DNA sequence: TGTGCCAGCAGTTGGCAGGGAAGAGGCTACACCTTC. Translation gives CASSWQGRGYTF.

This clonotype is termed medium-sized. The chain has TRBV12-3 or TRBV12-4 and TRBJ1-2; D might be TRBD1 (6 bases). With 2 bases removed from V and 8 bases from J, the gap between germline ends came to 15 bases. The CDR3 loop spans 14 amino acids. CDR3 bases: TGTGCCAGCAGTTTATTGGGGACAAGACGAGGCTACACCTTC. Translating gives CASSLLGTRRGYTF.

This clonotype is labeled medium-sized. The J gene is TRBJ1-2, the V gene TRBV12-3 or TRBV12-4, with no clear D. V lost 5 bases and J lost 8, with 18 bases in between. CDR3 size: 14 residues. In DNA form, the CDR3 reads TGTGCCAGCAGTCCCGCTCATGGGGTAAGGGGCTACACCTTC. It specifies CASSPAHGVRGYTF.

By share, this clonotype counts as medium-sized. The chain has TRBV12-3 or TRBV12-4 and TRBJ1-2, with D tentatively TRBD1 (6 bases). The V end lost 6 bases, the J end lost 5 bases, and 19 bases lay between the germline ends. The length of the CDR3 is 15 residues. Here the CDR3 reads CASSHRDIGLYGYTF. The CDR3 DNA sequence: TGTGCCAGCAGCCACCGGGACATAGGACTTTATGGCTACACCTTC.

This clonotype rates as medium-sized. The chain is built from TRBV12-3 or TRBV12-4 and TRBJ1-2; D perhaps matches TRBD1 (5 bases). The CDR3 spans 17 residues. V was trimmed by 3 bases and J by 1 base, leaving 18 bases between them. The CDR3 sequence is CASSLVGTWDFNYGYTF. The CDR3, as DNA: TGTGCCAGCAGTTTGGTAGGGACCTGGGATTTTAACTATGGCTACACCTTC.

Judged by abundance, this clonotype is medium-sized. This chain connects TRBV12-3 or TRBV12-4 to TRBJ1-2; TRBD1 is a possible D gene (6 bases). V gave up 6 bases and J gave up 0 bases, with 14 bases separating them. This CDR3 comprises 15 residues. CDR3 DNA: TGTGCCAGCAGGGATACAGGGCTTCCTAACTATGGCTACACCTTC. Translated: CASRDTGLPNYGYTF.

By share of the sample, this clonotype is medium-sized (0.01 to 0.1%). The chain carries TRBV12-3 or TRBV12-4 and TRBJ1-2, with a possible D match to TRBD1 (5 bases). V dropped 5 bases and J dropped 1 base, with 17 bases sitting between them. The CDR3 is 16 amino acids. The CDR3 here is CASSERYYRFNYGYTF. In DNA form, the CDR3 reads TGTGCCAGCAGTGAAAGATATTACAGGTTTAACTATGGCTACACCTTC.

This clonotype counts as large (0.1 to 1%). The rearrangement joins TRBV12-3 or TRBV12-4 to TRBJ1-2; perhaps TRBD1 as D (5 bases). This CDR3 comprises 11 residues. The V and J ends lost 6 bases and 8 bases respectively, with 10 bases between them. DNA of the CDR3: TGTGCCAGCAGGCTATGGGGCGGCTACACCTTC. It encodes CASRLWGGYTF.

In its sample, this clonotype ranks as medium-sized. The chain has TRBV12-3 or TRBV12-4 and TRBJ1-2; 7 bases are a match to TRBD1. J gave up 2 bases and V 8 bases, and 14 bases lay outside the gene matches. The CDR3 has 16 residues. The CDR3 DNA sequence: TGTGCCAGCGGCAAAGAAAGAGGGACAGAGAACTATGGCTACACCTTC. Amino acids: CASGKERGTENYGYTF.

By share, this clonotype counts as medium-sized (0.01 to 0.1%). The CDR3 is CASSPAWDSLGGYTF. The CDR3 DNA follows: TGTGCCAGCAGTCCGGCCTGGGACAGTTTAGGTGGCTACACCTTC. This rearrangement joins TRBV12-3 or TRBV12-4 to TRBJ1-2; 7 bases align to TRBD1. The ends lost 5 bases at V and 7 bases at J; junction bases unmatched: 13. The CDR3 totals 15 residues.

Relative to its sample, this clonotype is hyperexpanded. This chain links TRBV12-3 or TRBV12-4 with TRBJ1-2; no clear D gene. This CDR3 comprises 14 residues. Trimming pared 5 bases from V and 1 base from J, leaving 11 bases between. CDR3 sequence reads: CASSPGRDNYGYTF. CDR3 bases: TGTGCCAGCAGTCCGGGTCGAGATAACTATGGCTACACCTTC.

This clonotype is judged medium-sized. V usage is TRBV12-3 or TRBV12-4 and J usage is TRBJ1-2, with D uncertain. V shed 1 base and J shed 2 bases, with 5 bases lying between them. The CDR3 totals 13 residues. CDR3 region: CASSLDGNYGYTF. The CDR3 DNA follows: TGTGCCAGCAGTTTAGACGGGAACTATGGCTACACCTTC.

By share, this clonotype counts as medium-sized. This chain connects TRBV12-3 or TRBV12-4 to TRBJ1-2, with no clear D. This CDR3 comprises 13 residues. V gave up 6 bases and J gave up 0 bases, with 8 bases separating them. The CDR3 protein is CASRSTSNYGYTF. The CDR3 nucleotides are TGTGCCAGCAGATCCACCTCTAACTATGGCTACACCTTC.

This clonotype is medium-sized in the sample. The V call is TRBV12-3 or TRBV12-4, the J call TRBJ1-2; 9 nucleotides align to TRBD1. The CDR3 spans 15 residues. V was clipped by 2 bases and J by 7 bases; unmatched bases: 8. CDR3 protein: CASSLSSGQGFGYTF. CDR3 DNA sequence: TGTGCCAGCAGTTTATCCTCGGGACAGGGCTTTGGCTACACCTTC.

This clonotype is categorized as medium-sized. The rearrangement joins TRBV12-3 or TRBV12-4 to TRBJ1-2; D might be TRBD1 (6 bases). The ends were cut back, 2 bases at V and 2 bases at J, with 9 bases in the middle. The CDR3 consists of 14 residues. The CDR3 nucleotides read TGTGCCAGCAGTTTAAGACAGGCCAACTATGGCTACACCTTC. It yields the protein CASSLRQANYGYTF.

In its sample, this clonotype is medium-sized. V gene TRBV12-3 or TRBV12-4 combines with J gene TRBJ1-2; D is undetermined. This CDR3 has 13 residues. Trimming stripped 10 bases from V and 2 bases from J, with 14 bases between. The CDR3 DNA reads TGTGCCACTAAGGGCCAGCGGAACTATGGCTACACCTTC. Translation gives CATKGQRNYGYTF.

By share, this clonotype ranks as medium-sized. This rearrangement joins TRBV12-3 or TRBV12-4 to TRBJ1-2; tentative D call: TRBD1 (5 bases). V lost 2 bases to trimming and J lost 4 bases, with 14 bases between them. The CDR3 runs 15 residues. The CDR3 is CASSLRGAMVYGYTF. As DNA, the CDR3 is TGTGCCAGCAGTTTACGAGGGGCTATGGTCTATGGCTACACCTTC.

In this sample, this clonotype is medium-sized. This chain connects TRBV12-3 or TRBV12-4 to TRBJ1-2; D ambiguous. The CDR3 contains 12 residues. V lost 5 bases and J 1 base, leaving 5 bases between the germline ends. CDR3 loop: CASSLYNYGYTF. DNA for the CDR3: TGTGCCAGCAGTCTATATAACTATGGCTACACCTTC.

This clonotype is labeled as medium-sized. The rearrangement joins TRBV12-3 or TRBV12-4 to TRBJ1-2; 7 bases match TRBD1. After removal of 2 bases from V and 2 bases from J, the junction contained 2 bases not matched to a gene. The CDR3 totals 14 residues. For the CDR3, the DNA is TGTGCCAGCAGTTTATACAGGGGAAACTATGGCTACACCTTC. It translates to CASSLYRGNYGYTF.

By proportion, this clonotype is medium-sized. The chain carries TRBV12-3 or TRBV12-4 and TRBJ1-2, with D possibly TRBD1 on 6 matching bases. This CDR3 spans 15 amino acids. V lost 5 bases, J lost 4 bases, and 17 bases lay in between. CDR3: CASSMTDSSFYGYTF. CDR3 DNA: TGTGCCAGCAGTATGACGGACAGTTCCTTCTATGGCTACACCTTC.

This clonotype was counted many times. The rearrangement uses TRBV12-3 or TRBV12-4 and TRBJ1-2, with a weak D call TRBD1 (5 bases). Between the trimmed V and J ends, which lost 0 bases and 6 bases, there was a span of 11 bases. CDR3 length: 14 residues. For the CDR3, the DNA is TGTGCCAGCAGTTTAGCGAAGGGACGAGATGGCTACACCTTC. This codes for CASSLAKGRDGYTF.